A single sample is the source of the 16 T cell receptor beta chains below, sequenced in a study of T-cell memory formation after mild COVID-19. Each CDR3 protein gets one entry after TCRdb re-called the 5' RACE reads with MiXCR. This table has around 300,000 distinct CDR3 sequences, 15% to 20% appearing once. Material for sequencing was PBMCs or a T cell subset sorted from them (not recorded which). The receptors derive from a man younger than 30 who had mild COVID-19 (a few samples of this study predate the infection). Cell type and time point are not known.

In its sample, this clonotype was seen many times. V usage is TRBV28 and J usage is TRBJ2-5; D call uncertain. Deletions cut 3 bases from V and 4 bases from J, with 6 bases between. CDR1 MDHEN and CDR2 SYDVKM come from the germline V gene. The CDR3 has 12 residues. Here the CDR3 DNA reads TGTGCCAGCAGTTTCATCGGAGAGACCCAGTACTTC. It is translated as CASSFIGETQYF.

V usage is TRBV29-1 and J usage is TRBJ2-3, with D perhaps TRBD2 (6 bases). Germline CDR1 SQVTM, CDR2 ANQGSEA. Trimming removed 2 bases at V and 5 bases at J, with 11 bases between. The CDR3 is made up of 13 amino acids. In DNA, the CDR3 is TGCAGCGTTGAACGGCAGGGAGGAGATACGCAGTATTTT. This codes for CSVERQGGDTQYF.

This clonotype occurred a few times. This chain's CDR3 is CASSQVYGGNTIYF. The CDR3 DNA is TGCGCCAGCAGCCAAGTTTACGGTGGAAACACCATATATTTT. The chain combines TRBV4-3 with TRBJ1-3; D gene unclear. The ends were cut back, 1 base at V and 3 bases at J, with 7 bases in the middle. CDR1 is LGHNA and CDR2 is YSLEER in the germline V gene. This CDR3 region has 14 residues.

V is TRBV10-3 and J is TRBJ2-5; D may match TRBD1 or TRBD2 (6 bases each). This CDR3 has 12 amino acids. Per the germline V gene, CDR1 is ENHRY and CDR2 is SYGVKD. The V end lost 10 bases, the J end lost 5 bases, and 14 bases lay between the germline ends. The CDR3 region has the DNA TGTGCCACCCAAGGGGGGCGGGAGACCCAGTACTTC. This sequence encodes CATQGGRETQYF.

V is TRBV20-1 and J is TRBJ2-5, with TRBD2 identical over 11 bases. V lost 5 bases to trimming and J lost 4 bases; unmatched junction nucleotides: 6. Per the germline V gene, CDR1 is DFQATT and CDR2 is SNEGSKA (reference sequence). The CDR3 is 14 amino acids. CDR3 DNA sequence: TGCAGTGCTCGGACTAGCGGGTACGGAGAGACCCAGTACTTC. The encoded protein is CSARTSGYGETQYF.

This clonotype showed up many times. V and J are TRBV6-2 or TRBV6-3 and TRBJ2-1; D might be TRBD2 (7 bases). Germline lookup yields CDR1 MNHEY and CDR2 SVGEGT. The germline V and J ends were trimmed by 8 bases and 4 bases, with 18 bases remaining between them. The CDR3 extends over 15 amino acids. Written as DNA, the CDR3 is TGTGCCAGCGTGGACATCGGGGGGCCATACAATGAGCAGTTCTTC. Encoded protein: CASVDIGGPYNEQFF.

This clonotype was detected only a few times. V gene TRBV7-9 combines with J gene TRBJ1-1, with D hard to call. The V end lost 5 bases, the J end lost 6 bases, and 16 bases lay between the germline ends. The CDR3 extends over 14 amino acids. The germline CDR1 and CDR2 sequences are SEHNR and FQNEAQ (reference sequence). The CDR3 coding sequence is TGTGCCAGCAGCCCAACGTTTGGAGGGCCTGAAGCTTTCTTT. It specifies CASSPTFGGPEAFF.

V is TRBV6-6 and J is TRBJ2-5; D unresolved. Germline lookup yields CDR1 MNHNY and CDR2 SVGAGI (reference sequence). Trimming left V 2 bases short and J 4 bases short, with 14 bases between. The CDR3 loop spans 15 amino acids. The CDR3 loop is CASSYGVSGPETQYF. The CDR3 DNA follows: TGTGCCAGCAGTTACGGGGTCTCCGGCCCAGAGACCCAGTACTTC.

The sample holds a few counts of this clonotype. The CDR3 is CASSPWTGKSSGANVLTF. The CDR3 DNA sequence: TGTGCCAGCAGCCCCTGGACAGGGAAGTCCTCTGGGGCCAACGTCCTGACTTTC. The chain couples TRBV14 to TRBJ2-6; 8 nucleotides match TRBD1. With V trimmed by 4 bases and J by 0 bases, 8 bases remained unmatched. The CDR3 length is 18 residues. Germline V gene lookup returns CDR1 SGHDN and CDR2 FVKESK.

This rearrangement joins TRBV30 to TRBJ1-6; D possibly corresponds to TRBD1 (6 bases). The CDR3 consists of 13 residues. Germline CDR1 and CDR2: GTSNPN and SVGIG (reference sequence). V dropped 8 bases and J dropped 7 bases, with 15 bases sitting between them. DNA for the CDR3: TGTGCCGTATCTGGGCAGGGGAATTCACCCCTCCACTTT. It codes for CAVSGQGNSPLHF.

This clonotype was found once. This chain joins TRBV24-1 and TRBJ1-5; 9 bases are a match to TRBD1. The CDR3 covers 15 residues. Germline values: CDR1 KGHDR, CDR2 SFDVKD. With 3 bases clipped from V and 5 bases from J, the junction kept 4 bases outside the gene matches. The CDR3 DNA reads as TGTGCCACCAGTGATCCGAGACAGGGGGATCAGCCCCAGCATTTT. Amino acids: CATSDPRQGDQPQHF.

This clonotype was seen a handful of times. J is TRBJ1-2 and V is TRBV7-3; D uncertain. CDR1 and CDR2 (germline): SGHTA, FQGTGA. Trimming took 5 bases from V and 4 from J, leaving 11 bases between them. The CDR3 sequence is 13 residues long. CDR3: CASSPTGLYGYTF. The CDR3 DNA is TGTGCCAGCAGCCCGACCGGGCTCTATGGCTACACCTTC.

This clonotype was picked up many times. The chain carries TRBV11-2 and TRBJ2-2, with D tentatively TRBD1 (5 bases). This CDR3 comprises 16 residues. The ends were cut back, 1 base at V and 0 bases at J, with 9 bases in the middle. Germline V gene data show CDR1 as SGHAT and CDR2 as FQNNGV. CDR3 amino acids: CASSLGQPTNTGELFF. The CDR3 nucleotides read TGTGCCAGCAGCTTAGGACAGCCAACGAACACCGGGGAGCTGTTTTTT.

This chain connects TRBV18 to TRBJ2-7, with 15 positions matching TRBD2. CDR1 is KGHSH and CDR2 is LQKENI in the germline V gene. The CDR3 has 15 amino acids. Trimming cost V 6 bases and J 6 bases; bases outside gene matches: 6. CDR3 DNA: TGTGCCAGCTCGAGACCGGGACTAGCGGGGGGCGAGCAGTACTTC. This codes for CASSRPGLAGGEQYF. The whole variable domain, remainder taken from reference TRBV18 and TRBJ2-7, is NAGVMQNPRHLVRRRGQEARLRCSPMKGHSHVYWYRQLPEEGLKFMVYLQKENIIDESGMPKERFSAEFPKEGPSILRIQQVVRGDSAAYFCASSRPGLAGGEQYFGPGTRLTVT.

The CDR3 spells CASSPFQGTGELFF. The CDR3 nucleotides read TGTGCCAGCAGCCCCTTTCAGGGTACCGGGGAGCTGTTTTTT. This chain joins TRBV9 and TRBJ2-2; TRBD1 might be the D (5 bases). In germline, CDR1 is SGDLS, CDR2 YYNGEE. The CDR3 consists of 14 residues. Trimming took off 4 bases at V and 5 bases at J, with 12 bases between the two ends.

This clonotype turned up a few times. This chain links TRBV28 with TRBJ1-6; D unresolved. This CDR3 has 13 residues. CDR1 MDHEN and CDR2 SYDVKM come from the germline V gene. Trimming stripped 6 bases from V and 14 bases from J, with 17 bases between. This CDR3 is CASREAPLMTLHF. CDR3 DNA sequence: TGTGCCAGCAGAGAGGCCCCGCTGATGACCCTCCACTTT. Full variable domain (missing parts from reference TRBV28 and TRBJ1-6): DVKVTQSSRYLVKRTGEKVFLECVQDMDHENMFWYRQDPGLGLRLIYFSYDVKMKEKGDIPEGYSVSREKKERFSLILESASTNQTSMYLCASREAPLMTLHFGNGTRLTVT.